The present T cell receptor (beta chain) was sequenced within a study of monozygotic twins with cystic fibrosis. The study, taken as a whole, reports: Shared CDR3 numbers were not associated with age, concordance or severity. In 13 of 16 pairs, V gene usage was closest to the co-twin's. Unrelated CF individuals shared fewer identical clonotypes than monozygotic CF twins. Median Simpson clonality of about 0.01 suggested naive T cells predominated.

V was shortened by 2 bases and J by 2 bases, with 1 base between the two germline ends. Germline lookup yields CDR1 SGHTA and CDR2 FQGNSA. The CDR3 runs 11 residues. The data were produced by immunoSEQ multiplex PCR, yet TCRdb's version contains in-frame clones alone and is incomplete. The sample includes 8,500 to 14,000 clones, around 95% of them seen just once. A note on this clone: Antigen specificity is unknown.

The TCR originated in a boy aged 5-17 years with cystic fibrosis. What was sequenced was blood. V gene TRBV7-2 combines with J gene TRBJ2-7; D not resolved. The CDR3, as DNA: TGTGCCAGCAGCTTAACCTACGAGCAGTACTTC. Translated, it gives CASSLTYEQYF.